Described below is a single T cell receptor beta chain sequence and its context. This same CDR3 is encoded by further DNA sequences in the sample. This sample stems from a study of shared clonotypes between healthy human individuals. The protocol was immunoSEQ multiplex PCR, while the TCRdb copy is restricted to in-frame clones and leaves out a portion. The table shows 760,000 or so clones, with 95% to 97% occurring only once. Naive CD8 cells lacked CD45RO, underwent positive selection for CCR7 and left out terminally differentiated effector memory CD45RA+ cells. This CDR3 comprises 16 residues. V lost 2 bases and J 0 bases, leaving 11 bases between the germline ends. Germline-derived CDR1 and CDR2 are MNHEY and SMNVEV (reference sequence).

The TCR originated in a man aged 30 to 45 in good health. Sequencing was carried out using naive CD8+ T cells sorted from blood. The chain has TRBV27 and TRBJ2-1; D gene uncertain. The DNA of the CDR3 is TGTGCCAGCAGTTTAAATGGGTTCAGCTCCTACAATGAGCAGTTCTTC. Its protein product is CASSLNGFSSYNEQFF.